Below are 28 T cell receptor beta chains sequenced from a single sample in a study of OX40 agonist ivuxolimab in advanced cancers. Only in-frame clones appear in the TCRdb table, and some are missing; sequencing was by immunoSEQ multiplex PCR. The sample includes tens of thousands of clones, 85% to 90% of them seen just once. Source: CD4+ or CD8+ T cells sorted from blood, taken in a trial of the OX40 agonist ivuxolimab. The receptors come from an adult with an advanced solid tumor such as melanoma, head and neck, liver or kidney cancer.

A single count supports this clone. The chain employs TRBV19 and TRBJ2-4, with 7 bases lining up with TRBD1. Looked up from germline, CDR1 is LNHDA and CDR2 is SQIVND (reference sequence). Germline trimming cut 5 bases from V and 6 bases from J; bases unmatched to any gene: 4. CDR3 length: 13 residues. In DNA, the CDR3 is TGTGCCAGTAGTCAGGGGGTAGGAAACATTCAGTACTTC. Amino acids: CASSQGVGNIQYF. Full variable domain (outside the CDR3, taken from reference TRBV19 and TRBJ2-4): DGGITQSPKYLFRKEGQNVTLSCEQNLNHDAMYWYRQDPGQGLRLIYYSQIVNDFQKGDIAEGYSVSREKKESFPLTVTSAQKNPTAFYLCASSQGVGNIQYFGAGTRLSVL.

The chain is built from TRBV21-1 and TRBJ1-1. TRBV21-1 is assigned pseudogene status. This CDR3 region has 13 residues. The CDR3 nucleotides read TGTGCCAGCAGCAAAGTAACGGGCACTGAAGCTTTCTTT. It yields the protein CASSKVTGTEAFF.

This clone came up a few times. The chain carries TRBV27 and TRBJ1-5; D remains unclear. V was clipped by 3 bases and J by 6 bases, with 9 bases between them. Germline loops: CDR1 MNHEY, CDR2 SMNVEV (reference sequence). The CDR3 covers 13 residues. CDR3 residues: CASSLEVGQPQHF. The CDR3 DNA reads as TGTGCCAGCAGTTTGGAAGTTGGTCAGCCCCAGCATTTT.

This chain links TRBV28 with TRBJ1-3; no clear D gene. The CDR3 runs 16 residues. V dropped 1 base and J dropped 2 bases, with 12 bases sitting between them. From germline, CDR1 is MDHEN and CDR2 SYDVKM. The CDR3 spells CASSLFPQLTGNTIYF. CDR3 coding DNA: TGTGCCAGCAGTTTATTCCCCCAGTTGACTGGAAACACCATATATTTT.

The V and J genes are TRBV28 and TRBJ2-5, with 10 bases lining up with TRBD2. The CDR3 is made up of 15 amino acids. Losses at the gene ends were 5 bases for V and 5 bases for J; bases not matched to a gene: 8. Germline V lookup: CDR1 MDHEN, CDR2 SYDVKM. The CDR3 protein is CASSPSGSGEETQYF. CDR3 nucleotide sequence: TGTGCCAGCAGTCCTAGCGGGAGTGGGGAGGAGACCCAGTACTTC.

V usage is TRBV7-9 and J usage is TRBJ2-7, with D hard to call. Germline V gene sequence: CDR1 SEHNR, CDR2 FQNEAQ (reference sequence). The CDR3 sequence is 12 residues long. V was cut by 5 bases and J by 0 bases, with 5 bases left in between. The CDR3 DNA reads TGTGCCAGCAGCGGACGCTCCTACGAGCAGTACTTC. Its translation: CASSGRSYEQYF.

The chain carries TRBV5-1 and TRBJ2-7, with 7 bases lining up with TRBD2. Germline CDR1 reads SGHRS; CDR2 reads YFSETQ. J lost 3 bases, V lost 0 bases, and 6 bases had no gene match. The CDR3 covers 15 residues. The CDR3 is CASSLGREYYYEQYF. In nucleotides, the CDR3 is TGCGCCAGCAGCTTGGGGCGGGAGTACTACTACGAGCAGTACTTC.

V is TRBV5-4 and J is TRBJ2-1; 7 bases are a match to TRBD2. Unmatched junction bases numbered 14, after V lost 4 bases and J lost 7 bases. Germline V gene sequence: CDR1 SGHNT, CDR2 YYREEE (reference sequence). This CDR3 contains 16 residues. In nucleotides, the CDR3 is TGTGCCAGCAGCCCGACCCTTCGCGGGAGCATAAATGAGCAGTTCTTC. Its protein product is CASSPTLRGSINEQFF.

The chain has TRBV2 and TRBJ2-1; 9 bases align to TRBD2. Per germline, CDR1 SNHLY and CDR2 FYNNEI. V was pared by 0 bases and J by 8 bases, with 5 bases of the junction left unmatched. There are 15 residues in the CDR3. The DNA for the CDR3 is TGTGCCAGCAGTGAAGCCGGACTAGCGCATGATGAGCAGTTCTTC. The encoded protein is CASSEAGLAHDEQFF.

The CDR3 loop reads CASSAYRGTYEQYF. Here the CDR3 DNA reads TGTGCCAGCAGTGCCTACAGGGGAACCTACGAGCAGTACTTC. The rearrangement joins TRBV27 to TRBJ2-7, with 7 bases that match TRBD1. The germline CDR1 and CDR2 sequences are MNHEY and SMNVEV (reference sequence). The V gene end was trimmed by 5 bases and the J gene end by 2 bases; junction bases not matched to a gene: 6. CDR3 length: 14 residues.

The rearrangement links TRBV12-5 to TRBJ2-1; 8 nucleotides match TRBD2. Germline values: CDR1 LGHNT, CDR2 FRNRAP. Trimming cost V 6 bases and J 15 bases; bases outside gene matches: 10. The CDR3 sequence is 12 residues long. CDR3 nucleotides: TGTGCTAGTGGGCCTAATAGCGGGAATTCGTTCTTC. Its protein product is CASGPNSGNSFF.

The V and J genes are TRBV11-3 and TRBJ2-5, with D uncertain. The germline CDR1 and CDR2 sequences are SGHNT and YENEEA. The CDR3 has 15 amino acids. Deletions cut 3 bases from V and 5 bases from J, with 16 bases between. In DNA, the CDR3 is TGTGCCAGCAGCTTGAACGTCCTGGTGGTGGAGACCCAGTACTTC. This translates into CASSLNVLVVETQYF.

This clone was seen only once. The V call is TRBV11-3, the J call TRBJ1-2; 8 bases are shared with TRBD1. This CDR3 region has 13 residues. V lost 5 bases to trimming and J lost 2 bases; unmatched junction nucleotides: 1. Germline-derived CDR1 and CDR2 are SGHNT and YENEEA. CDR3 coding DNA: TGTGCCAGCAGCCAGGGGGCAAACTATGGCTACACCTTC. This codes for CASSQGANYGYTF.

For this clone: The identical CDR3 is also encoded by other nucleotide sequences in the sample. The CDR3 nucleotides are TGTGCCAGCAGCTTAGGTGGGGCGAGCACAGATACGCAGTATTTT. Translating it yields CASSLGGASTDTQYF. V usage is TRBV7-2 and J usage is TRBJ2-3, with a possible D match to TRBD1 (5 bases). The V gene lost 1 base and the J gene lost 0 bases, with 8 bases spanning the gap. The CDR3 spans 15 residues. CDR1 is SGHTA and CDR2 is FQGNSA in the germline V gene.

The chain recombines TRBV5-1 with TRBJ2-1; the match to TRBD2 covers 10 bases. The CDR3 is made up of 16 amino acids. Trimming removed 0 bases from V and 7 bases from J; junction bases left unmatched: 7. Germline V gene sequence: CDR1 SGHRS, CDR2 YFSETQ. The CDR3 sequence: CASSLVGASGSNEQFF. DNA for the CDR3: TGCGCCAGCAGCTTGGTTGGGGCTAGCGGGAGTAATGAGCAGTTCTTC.

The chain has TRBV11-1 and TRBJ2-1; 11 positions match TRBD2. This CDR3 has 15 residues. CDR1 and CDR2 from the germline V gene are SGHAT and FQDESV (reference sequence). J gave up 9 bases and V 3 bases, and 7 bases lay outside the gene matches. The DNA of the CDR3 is TGTGCCAGCAGCTTCACTAGCGGGAGTTTGGGTGAGCAGTTCTTC. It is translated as CASSFTSGSLGEQFF. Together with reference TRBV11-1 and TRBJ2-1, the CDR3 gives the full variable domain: EAEVAQSPRYKITEKSQAVAFWCDPISGHATLYWYRQILGQGPELLVQFQDESVVDDSQLPKDRFSAERLKGVDSTLKIQPAELGDSAMYLCASSFTSGSLGEQFFGPGTRLTVL.

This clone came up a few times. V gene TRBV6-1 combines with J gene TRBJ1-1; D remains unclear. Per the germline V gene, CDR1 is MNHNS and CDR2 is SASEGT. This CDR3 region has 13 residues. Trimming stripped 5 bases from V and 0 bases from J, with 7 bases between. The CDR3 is CASSPRLNTEAFF. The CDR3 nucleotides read TGTGCCAGCAGTCCCAGGTTGAACACTGAAGCTTTCTTT.

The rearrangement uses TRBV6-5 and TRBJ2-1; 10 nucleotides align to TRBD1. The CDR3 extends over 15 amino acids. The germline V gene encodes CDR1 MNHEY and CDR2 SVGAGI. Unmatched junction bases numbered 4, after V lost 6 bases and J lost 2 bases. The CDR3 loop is CASRSGTGAYNEQFF. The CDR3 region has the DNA TGTGCCAGCAGGTCCGGGACAGGGGCCTACAATGAGCAGTTCTTC.

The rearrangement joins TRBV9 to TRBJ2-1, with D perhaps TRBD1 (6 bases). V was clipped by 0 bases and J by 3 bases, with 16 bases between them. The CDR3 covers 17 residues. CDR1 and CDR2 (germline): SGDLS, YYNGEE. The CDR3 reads CASSVDMGQGLYNEQFF. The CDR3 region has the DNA TGTGCCAGCAGCGTAGATATGGGGCAGGGGCTCTACAATGAGCAGTTCTTC.

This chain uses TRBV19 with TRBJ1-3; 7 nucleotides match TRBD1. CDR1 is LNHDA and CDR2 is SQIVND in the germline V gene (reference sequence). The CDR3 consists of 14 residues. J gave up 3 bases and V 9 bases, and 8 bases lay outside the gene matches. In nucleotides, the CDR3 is TGTGCCAGCGGGGAGGGGGCGGTTGGAAACACCATATATTTT. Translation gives CASGEGAVGNTIYF. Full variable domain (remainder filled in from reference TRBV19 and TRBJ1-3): DGGITQSPKYLFRKEGQNVTLSCEQNLNHDAMYWYRQDPGQGLRLIYYSQIVNDFQKGDIAEGYSVSREKKESFPLTVTSAQKNPTAFYLCASGEGAVGNTIYFGEGSWLTVV.

In DNA, the CDR3 is TGTGCCAGTAGTACCAACAGGGGACACGGGCAGCCCCAGCATTTT. As protein: CASSTNRGHGQPQHF. The V and J genes are TRBV19 and TRBJ1-5, with 7 bases lining up with TRBD1. Germline V gene lookup returns CDR1 LNHDA and CDR2 SQIVND (reference sequence). This CDR3 has 15 amino acids. After removal of 4 bases from V and 7 bases from J, the junction contained 10 bases not matched to a gene. Full variable domain (remainder filled in from reference TRBV19 and TRBJ1-5): DGGITQSPKYLFRKEGQNVTLSCEQNLNHDAMYWYRQDPGQGLRLIYYSQIVNDFQKGDIAEGYSVSREKKESFPLTVTSAQKNPTAFYLCASSTNRGHGQPQHFGDGTRLSIL.

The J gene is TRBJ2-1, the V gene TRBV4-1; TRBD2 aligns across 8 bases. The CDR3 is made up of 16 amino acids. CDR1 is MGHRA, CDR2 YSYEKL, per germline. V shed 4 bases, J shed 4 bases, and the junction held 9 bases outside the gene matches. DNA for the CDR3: TGCGCCAGCAGCCCTCGGGAAGCGGGGGATTACAATGAGCAGTTCTTC. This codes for CASSPREAGDYNEQFF.

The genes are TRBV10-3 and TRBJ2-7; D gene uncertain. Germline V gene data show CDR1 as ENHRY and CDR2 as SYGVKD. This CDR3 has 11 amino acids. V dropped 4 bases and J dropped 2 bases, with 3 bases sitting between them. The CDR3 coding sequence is TGTGCCATCAGTGGTGCCTACGAGCAGTACTTC. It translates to CAISGAYEQYF.

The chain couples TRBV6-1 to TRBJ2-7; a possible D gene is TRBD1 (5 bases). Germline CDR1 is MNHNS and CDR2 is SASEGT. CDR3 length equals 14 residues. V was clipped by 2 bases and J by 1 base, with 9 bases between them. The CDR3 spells CASSERQSSYEQYF. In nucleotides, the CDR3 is TGTGCCAGCAGTGAAAGACAGAGTTCCTACGAGCAGTACTTC.

Written as DNA, the CDR3 is TGTGCCAGCAGCGGGACAGGGGCTCAGCCCCAGCATTTT. It specifies CASSGTGAQPQHF. J is TRBJ1-5 and V is TRBV2; 10 bases line up with TRBD1. The CDR3 extends over 13 amino acids. The junction had 2 bases not matched to a gene; V was cut back by 6 bases and J by 6 bases. Germline loops: CDR1 SNHLY, CDR2 FYNNEI.

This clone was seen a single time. The DNA for the CDR3 is TGTGCCAGCAGCACCCGACTAGCGGGAGCCTCTGGGGCCAACGTCCTGACTTTC. This encodes CASSTRLAGASGANVLTF. This chain links TRBV5-6 with TRBJ2-6, with TRBD2 identical over 12 bases. This CDR3 is built from 18 residues. Germline CDR1 SGHDT, CDR2 YYEEEE. The V and J ends lost 4 bases and 0 bases, in that order; junction bases with no gene match: 5.

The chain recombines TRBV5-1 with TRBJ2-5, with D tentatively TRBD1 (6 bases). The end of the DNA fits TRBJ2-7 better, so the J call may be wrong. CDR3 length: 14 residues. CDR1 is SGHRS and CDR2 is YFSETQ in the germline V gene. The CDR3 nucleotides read TGCGCCAGCAGCTTGGGGCAGGGGACACACGAGCAGTACTTC. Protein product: CASSLGQGTHEQYF.

The CDR3 region has the DNA TGTGCCAGCTCACCACCGACCCTCACAGATACGCAGTATTTT. It encodes CASSPPTLTDTQYF. The J gene is TRBJ2-3, the V gene TRBV18; D is unresolved. The germline V and J ends were trimmed by 0 bases and 2 bases, with 6 bases remaining between them. The germline V gene encodes CDR1 KGHSH and CDR2 LQKENI. The CDR3 totals 14 residues.